The rows below give T cell receptor beta chains drawn from one sample of a study of cytomegalovirus exposure and HLA in healthy donors. TCRdb keeps only in-frame clones here, not all; method: immunoSEQ multiplex PCR. The sample yields about 150,000 clones, around four fifths seen once. Sample: PBMCs. The receptors originated from a woman aged 18-29 years in good health and CMV-seronegative. The CDR3 runs from the conserved cysteine through the conserved F or W. Each record gives: V gene, CDR3 length, J gene, CDR3 protein.

V gene: TRBV10-3
CDR3 length: 16
J gene: TRBJ1-5
CDR3 protein: CAISESTGGPNQPQHF

V gene: TRBV19
CDR3 length: 15
J gene: TRBJ2-1
CDR3 protein: CASSTSTGRIDPQFF

V gene: TRBV4-1
CDR3 length: 17
J gene: TRBJ1-3
CDR3 protein: CASSQGWDSSSGNTIYF

V gene: TRBV19
CDR3 length: 14
J gene: TRBJ1-5
CDR3 protein: CASVDRVGNQPQHF

V gene: TRBV4-1
CDR3 length: 14
J gene: TRBJ1-5
CDR3 protein: CASSQVTVNQPQHF

V gene: TRBV27
CDR3 length: 16
J gene: TRBJ2-1
CDR3 protein: CASRLTSGGPNNEQFF

V gene: TRBV5-6
CDR3 length: 19
J gene: TRBJ2-6
CDR3 protein: CASRTPGQGALSGANVLTF

V gene: TRBV11-2
CDR3 length: 18
J gene: TRBJ1-6
CDR3 protein: CASRRRQGPMTPYSPLHF

V gene: TRBV5-4
CDR3 length: 13
J gene: TRBJ2-7
CDR3 protein: CASSPPGNYEQYF

V gene: TRBV12-5
CDR3 length: 14
J gene: TRBJ1-1
CDR3 protein: CASGLLDLTTEAFF

V gene: TRBV18
CDR3 length: 16
J gene: TRBJ2-7
CDR3 protein: CASSQTGTGDLYEQYF

V gene: TRBV27
CDR3 length: 13
J gene: TRBJ1-1
CDR3 protein: CASSPRVNTEAFF

V gene: TRBV5-8
CDR3 length: 16
J gene: TRBJ2-5
CDR3 protein: CASSSPRAGGLETQYF

V gene: TRBV30
CDR3 length: 11
J gene: TRBJ1-1
CDR3 protein: CAWNNRVEAFF

V gene: TRBV28
CDR3 length: 12
J gene: TRBJ1-3
CDR3 protein: CASSVNGNTIYF

V gene: TRBV19
CDR3 length: 16
J gene: TRBJ2-3
CDR3 protein: CASSPHPYGDTDTQYF

V gene: TRBV4-1
CDR3 length: 15
J gene: TRBJ2-7
CDR3 protein: CASSQEGQGGYEQYF

V gene: TRBV9
CDR3 length: 13
J gene: TRBJ2-3
CDR3 protein: CASSVGLADTQYF

V gene: TRBV18
CDR3 length: 13
J gene: TRBJ1-5
CDR3 protein: CASSLRGDQPQHF

V gene: TRBV25-1
CDR3 length: 15
J gene: TRBJ2-1
CDR3 protein: CASSWAGTGLNEQFF

V gene: TRBV6-1
CDR3 length: 15
J gene: TRBJ1-5
CDR3 protein: CASSSTGYSNQPQHF

V gene: TRBV11-3
CDR3 length: 16
J gene: TRBJ1-1
CDR3 protein: CASTLGVGTKNTEAFF

V gene: TRBV30
CDR3 length: 15
J gene: TRBJ2-1
CDR3 protein: CAWSGRQGSGNEQFF

V gene: TRBV5-1
CDR3 length: 16
J gene: TRBJ2-7
CDR3 protein: CASSSEGLTFTSRSFF

V gene: TRBV30
CDR3 length: 15
J gene: .
CDR3 protein: CAWMILRGPRDEQYF

V gene: TRBV11-3
CDR3 length: 13
J gene: TRBJ2-7
CDR3 protein: CASSLGQPYEQYF

V gene: TRBV27
CDR3 length: 15
J gene: TRBJ1-2
CDR3 protein: CASSPNGQPNYGYTF

V gene: TRBV5-4
CDR3 length: 14
J gene: TRBJ1-1
CDR3 protein: CASSLVGSQDEAFF

V gene: TRBV19
CDR3 length: 13
J gene: TRBJ1-5
CDR3 protein: CASTPRGNQPQHF

V gene: TRBV19
CDR3 length: 14
J gene: TRBJ1-5
CDR3 protein: CASIRKASGQPQHF

V gene: TRBV27
CDR3 length: 14
J gene: TRBJ1-5
CDR3 protein: CASSPQNSNQPQHF

V gene: TRBV6-1
CDR3 length: 12
J gene: TRBJ2-3
CDR3 protein: CASSNRGDTQYF

V gene: TRBV7-9
CDR3 length: 15
J gene: TRBJ1-1
CDR3 protein: CASSLAGGRNTEAFF

V gene: TRBV6-5
CDR3 length: 13
J gene: TRBJ1-1
CDR3 protein: CASQGGGGTEAFF

V gene: TRBV7-9
CDR3 length: 16
J gene: TRBJ2-3
CDR3 protein: CASSPSGDRASVTQYF

V gene: TRBV5-4
CDR3 length: 15
J gene: TRBJ1-2
CDR3 protein: CASSPFGGLNYGYTF

V gene: TRBV7-6
CDR3 length: 16
J gene: TRBJ1-2
CDR3 protein: CASSLTGTVGVWGYTF

V gene: TRBV5-4
CDR3 length: 14
J gene: TRBJ1-2
CDR3 protein: CASSLDQTNYGYTF

V gene: TRBV5-6
CDR3 length: 15
J gene: TRBJ1-3
CDR3 protein: CASSLSGGSGNTIYF

V gene: TRBV14
CDR3 length: 15
J gene: TRBJ1-1
CDR3 protein: CASSPGGALNTEAFF

V gene: TRBV7-9
CDR3 length: 14
J gene: TRBJ1-4
CDR3 protein: CASTTGLANEKLFF

V gene: TRBV9
CDR3 length: 11
J gene: TRBJ1-2
CDR3 protein: CASSDRVGYTF

V gene: TRBV4-1
CDR3 length: 13
J gene: TRBJ2-1
CDR3 protein: CASSQGQGNEQFF

V gene: TRBV18
CDR3 length: 13
J gene: TRBJ2-1
CDR3 protein: CASSPDTGGEQFF

V gene: TRBV18
CDR3 length: 13
J gene: TRBJ1-5
CDR3 protein: CASSPNWNQPQHF

V gene: TRBV19
CDR3 length: 15
J gene: TRBJ1-5
CDR3 protein: CASSIEGRGNQPQHF

V gene: TRBV6-6
CDR3 length: 12
J gene: TRBJ2-3
CDR3 protein: CASSPLGDTQYF

V gene: TRBV29-1
CDR3 length: 13
J gene: TRBJ1-5
CDR3 protein: CSVRTGEAQPQHF

V gene: TRBV19
CDR3 length: 16
J gene: TRBJ1-1
CDR3 protein: CASSIGASGASTEAFF

V gene: TRBV5-6
CDR3 length: 15
J gene: TRBJ1-4
CDR3 protein: CASSQPRGVNEKLFF

V gene: TRBV2
CDR3 length: 13
J gene: TRBJ2-7
CDR3 protein: CAKNRRTGYEQYF

V gene: TRBV20-1
CDR3 length: 11
J gene: TRBJ1-1
CDR3 protein: CSARMTIAAFF

V gene: TRBV6-6
CDR3 length: 14
J gene: TRBJ2-5
CDR3 protein: CASSYLSARETQYF

V gene: TRBV5-1
CDR3 length: 16
J gene: TRBJ2-3
CDR3 protein: CASSPKPTRATDTQYF

V gene: TRBV6-1
CDR3 length: 13
J gene: TRBJ1-2
CDR3 protein: CASSRTDNYGYTF

V gene: TRBV20-1
CDR3 length: 10
J gene: TRBJ2-1
CDR3 protein: CSAYLEEQFF

V gene: TRBV5-5
CDR3 length: 16
J gene: TRBJ2-3
CDR3 protein: CASSLTITRVVDTQYF

V gene: TRBV9
CDR3 length: 15
J gene: TRBJ1-2
CDR3 protein: CASSVANRGAYGYTF

V gene: TRBV28
CDR3 length: 14
J gene: TRBJ2-7
CDR3 protein: CASRPPGQKYEQYF

V gene: TRBV28
CDR3 length: 15
J gene: TRBJ1-2
CDR3 protein: CASSPSPPMSYGYTF